These T cell receptor beta chains were read from a single sample in a study of a mutant IDH1 vaccine in newly diagnosed glioma. What these receptors recognize is not known. Here immunoSEQ multiplex PCR was the method, and the copy in TCRdb shows in-frame clones only, minus some. The profile shows about 40,000 clones, about 75% of them singletons. The input for sequencing was PBMCs, taken from a glioma patient whose treatment included an IDH1 peptide vaccine. The receptor set was obtained from a man in his forties or fifties with glioma. Both conserved end residues are part of each CDR3. The D gene is left open where the match is weak. Clone size is not always given. Where it is, it says once, few, many or a class for expanded clones.

v_gene	j_gene	abundance	d_gene	CDR3nt	CDR3aa
TRBV15	TRBJ2-2	once	.	TGTGCCACCAGCATGGGGGGGGCGGTCACCGGGGAGCTGTTTTTT	CATSMGGAVTGELFF
TRBV7-2	TRBJ2-2	.	.	TGTGCCAGCAGCTTAGGGGGGGCGAACACCGGGGAGCTGTTTTTT	CASSLGGANTGELFF
TRBV30	TRBJ1-1	few	.	TGTGCCTGGACTAAGGGGCTCACTGAAGCTTTCTTT	CAWTKGLTEAFF
TRBV4-1	TRBJ1-5	few	TRBD1	TGCGCCAGCAGCCAAGTGACAGGGGGTGGCAATCAGCCCCAGCATTTT	CASSQVTGGGNQPQHF
TRBV2	TRBJ1-2	.	.	TGTGCCAGCAGCGGGACACTAGGCGATGGCTACACCTTC	CASSGTLGDGYTF
TRBV2	TRBJ2-1	.	TRBD2	TGTGCCAGCAGCTTACTAGCGGGGGGGCCAAATGAGCAGTTCTTC	CASSLLAGGPNEQFF
TRBV6-1	TRBJ1-1	.	.	TGTGCCAGCAGTGATATCTCCTCTTTGAACACTGAAGCTTTCTTT	CASSDISSLNTEAFF
TRBV10-3	TRBJ1-6	.	TRBD1	TGTGCCATGCGGGACAGGAGGGATTCACCCCTCCACTTT	CAMRDRRDSPLHF
TRBV19	TRBJ2-3	once	TRBD1	TGTGCCAGTACTGACAGGGTTGGAGATACGCAGTATTTT	CASTDRVGDTQYF
TRBV10-3	TRBJ1-1	.	.	TGTGCCATCAGCCGGACAGAAGGGGTTTCGAACACTGAAGCTTTCTTT	CAISRTEGVSNTEAFF
TRBV6-5	TRBJ1-5	.	.	TGTGCCAGCAGTGAGACAATTGATCAGCCCCAGCATTTT	CASSETIDQPQHF
TRBV6-1	TRBJ2-7	.	.	TGTGCCAGCGTGTTTACAGCCACAGAGTCGTACGAGCAGTACTTC	CASVFTATESYEQYF
TRBV19	TRBJ1-5	.	.	TGTGCCAGTAGTCACACCCGGGCGGGGCAGCCCCAGCATTTT	CASSHTRAGQPQHF
TRBV6-5	TRBJ1-2	.	.	TGTGCCACCAGAGACAGGAACTATGGCTACACCTTC	CATRDRNYGYTF
TRBV11-3	TRBJ2-1	.	.	TGTGCCAGCAGCTCCTTCGACAGGCCGTACAATGAGCAGTTCTTC	CASSSFDRPYNEQFF
TRBV27	TRBJ1-4	.	.	TGTGCCAGCAGTTGGGCAACTAATGAAAAACTGTTTTTT	CASSWATNEKLFF
TRBV6-1	TRBJ2-4	few	TRBD1	TGTGCCAGCAGTGCCTCTCCGGGACAGGGTCACATTCAGTACTTC	CASSASPGQGHIQYF
TRBV15	TRBJ2-3	.	.	TGTGCCACCAGCGGCGGCCCGAACTCAAAAGATACGCAGTATTTT	CATSGGPNSKDTQYF
TRBV18	TRBJ1-2	.	.	TGTGCCAGCTCACCACGGAATGGCTACACCTTC	CASSPRNGYTF
TRBV2	TRBJ2-6	.	.	TGTGCCAGCAAGTGGACCTCTGGGGCCAACGTCCTGACTTTC	CASKWTSGANVLTF
TRBV9	TRBJ2-1	.	TRBD2	TGTGCCAGCAGCCCTTGGACTAGCGGGGGCGATGAGCAGTTCTTC	CASSPWTSGGDEQFF
TRBV5-5	TRBJ1-2	.	.	TGTGCCAGCAGCTTGGGGGGCGGGGGCTCCGGCTATGGCTACACCTTC	CASSLGGGGSGYGYTF
TRBV4-3	TRBJ2-3	once	TRBD2	TGCGCCAGCAGCCAGGACCGAAGAGCGGGGAGCACAGATACGCAGTATTTT	CASSQDRRAGSTDTQYF
TRBV6-5	TRBJ1-5	.	.	TGTGCCAGCAGTTTTGGGGATCGCAATCAGCCCCAGCATTTT	CASSFGDRNQPQHF
TRBV18	TRBJ1-5	.	TRBD1	TGTGCCAGCTCACCAAACCGGGCAGGGGGCTGGGATAGCAATCAGCCCCAGCATTTT	CASSPNRAGGWDSNQPQHF
TRBV5-1	TRBJ1-5	.	.	TGCGCCAGCAGCTCCTCACCCGAGCAGCCCCAGCATTTT	CASSSSPEQPQHF